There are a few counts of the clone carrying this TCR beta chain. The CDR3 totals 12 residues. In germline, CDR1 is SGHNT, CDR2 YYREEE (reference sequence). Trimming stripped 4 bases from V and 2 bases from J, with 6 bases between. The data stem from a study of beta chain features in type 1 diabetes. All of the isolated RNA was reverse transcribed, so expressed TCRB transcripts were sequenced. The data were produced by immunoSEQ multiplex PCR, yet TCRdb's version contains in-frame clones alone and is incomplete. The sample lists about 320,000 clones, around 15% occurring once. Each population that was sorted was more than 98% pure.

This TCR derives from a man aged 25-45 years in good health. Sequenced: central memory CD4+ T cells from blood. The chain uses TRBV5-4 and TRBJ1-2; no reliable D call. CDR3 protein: CASSPTNYGYTF. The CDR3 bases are TGTGCCAGCAGCCCTACCAACTATGGCTACACCTTC. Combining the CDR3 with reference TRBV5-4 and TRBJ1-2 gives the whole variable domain ETGVTQSPTHLIKTRGQQVTLRCSSQSGHNTVSWYQQALGQGPQFIFQYYREEENGRGNFPPRFSGLQFPNYSSELNVNALELDDSALYLCASSPTNYGYTFGSGTRLTVV.